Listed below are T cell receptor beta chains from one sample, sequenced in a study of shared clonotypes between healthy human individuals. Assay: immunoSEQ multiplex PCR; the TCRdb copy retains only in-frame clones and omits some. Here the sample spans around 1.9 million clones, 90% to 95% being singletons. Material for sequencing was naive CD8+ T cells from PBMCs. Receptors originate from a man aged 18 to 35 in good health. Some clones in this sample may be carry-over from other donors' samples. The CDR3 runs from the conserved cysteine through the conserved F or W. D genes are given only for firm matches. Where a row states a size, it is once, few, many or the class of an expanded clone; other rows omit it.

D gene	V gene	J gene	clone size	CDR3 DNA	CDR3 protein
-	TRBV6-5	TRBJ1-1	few	TGTGCCAGCAGTTACTCTAGGGCAGGCACTGAAGCTTTCTTT	CASSYSRAGTEAFF
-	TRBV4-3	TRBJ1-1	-	TGCGCCAGCAGCCAAGATTTCCTTTGGGGGGAGAACACTGAAGCTTTCTTT	CASSQDFLWGENTEAFF
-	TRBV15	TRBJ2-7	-	TGTGCCACCAGCAGCTATCAGGGGAGATACGAGCAGTACTTC	CATSSYQGRYEQYF
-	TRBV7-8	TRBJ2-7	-	TGTGCCAGCAGCCTCCTTAGTCGCGAGCAGTACTTC	CASSLLSREQYF
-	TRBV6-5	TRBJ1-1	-	TGTGCCAGCAGTTACTTGTTGAACACTGAAGCTTTCTTT	CASSYLLNTEAFF
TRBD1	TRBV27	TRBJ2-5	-	TGTGCCAGCAGCAGGACAGGGTCAATGGGGACCCAGTACTTC	CASSRTGSMGTQYF
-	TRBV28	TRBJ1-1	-	TGTGCCAGCAGTTTCGCATCGCCCGAAGCTTTCTTT	CASSFASPEAFF
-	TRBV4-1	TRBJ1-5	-	TGCGCCAGCAGCCAAGCGGTGCGGGGGTTATCCCTTACTGATCAGCCCCAGCATTTT	CASSQAVRGLSLTDQPQHF
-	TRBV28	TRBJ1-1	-	TGTGCCAGCAGGCGCTTGGGCAGGGAGGTTAACACTGAAGCTTTCTTT	CASRRLGREVNTEAFF
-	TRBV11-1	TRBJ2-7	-	TGTGCCAGCAGCTTAGGTGACCACGAGCAGTACTTC	CASSLGDHEQYF
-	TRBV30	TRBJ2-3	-	TGTGCCTGGAGGCGGGGCGGGAGCACAGATACGCAGTATTTT	CAWRRGGSTDTQYF
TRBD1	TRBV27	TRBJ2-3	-	TGTGCCAGCAGGGGACAGCCTACTAGCACAGATACGCAGTATTTT	CASRGQPTSTDTQYF
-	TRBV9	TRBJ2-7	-	TGTGCCAGCAGCGTAGCAGCAGCGGGCTACGAGCAGTACTTC	CASSVAAAGYEQYF
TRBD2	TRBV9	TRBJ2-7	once	TGTGCCAGCAGCGCCGGACTAGCGGGAGTGAGCTCCTACGAGCAGTACTTC	CASSAGLAGVSSYEQYF
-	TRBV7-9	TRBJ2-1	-	TGTGCCAGCAGCTTAGTAATTTTGGGGATTGAGCAGTTCTTC	CASSLVILGIEQFF
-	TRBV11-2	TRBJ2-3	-	TGTGCCAGCAGCTTAGTTGGGGGTTCGGCAGATACGCAGTATTTT	CASSLVGGSADTQYF
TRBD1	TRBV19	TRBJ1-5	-	TGTGCCAGTAGTATGGGCGGGACAGGGCGGCAGCCCCAGCATTTT	CASSMGGTGRQPQHF
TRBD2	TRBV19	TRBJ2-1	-	TGTGCCAGTAGTATAGGAGGACTAGCGGAAACCTACAATGAGCAGTTCTTC	CASSIGGLAETYNEQFF
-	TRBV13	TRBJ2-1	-	TGTGCCAGCAGCTTAATCACCGAGCTGGGCTCCTACAATGAGCAGTTCTTC	CASSLITELGSYNEQFF
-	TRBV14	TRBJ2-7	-	TGTGCCAGCAGCCAGGGTAGGGCATACGAGCAGTACTTC	CASSQGRAYEQYF
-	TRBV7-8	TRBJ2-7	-	TGTGCCAGCAGCTTAGCTTTAAGGGGGGGTACCGAGCAGTACTTC	CASSLALRGGTEQYF
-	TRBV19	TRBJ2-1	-	TGTGCCAGTAGGCTGGACTCTTACAATGAGCAGTTCTTC	CASRLDSYNEQFF
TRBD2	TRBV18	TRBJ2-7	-	TGTGCCAGCTCCCCCGGGACTAGAGGCTCCTACGAGCAGTACTTC	CASSPGTRGSYEQYF
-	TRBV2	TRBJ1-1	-	TGTGCCAGCAGTGAAAGGCGCCGACAGGAAGCTTTCTTT	CASSERRRQEAFF
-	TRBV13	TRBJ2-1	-	TGTGCCAGCAGCTTGATGGGGGACTGGGAGCAGTTCTTC	CASSLMGDWEQFF
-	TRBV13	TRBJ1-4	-	TGTGCCAGCAGCTTAAAAGCAACTAATGAAAAACTGTTTTTT	CASSLKATNEKLFF
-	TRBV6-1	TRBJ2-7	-	TGTGCCAGCAGTGAAGTTGGACACGACTACGAGCAGTACTTC	CASSEVGHDYEQYF
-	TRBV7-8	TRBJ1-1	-	TGTGCCAGCAGCTTAGGCCCAACCACTGAAGCTTTCTTT	CASSLGPTTEAFF
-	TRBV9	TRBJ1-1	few	TGTGCCAGCAGCGTAGAAGCAGGGGAAGGGGAAGCTTTCTTT	CASSVEAGEGEAFF
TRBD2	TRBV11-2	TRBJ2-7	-	TGTGCCAGCAGCTCGAGCGGGAGGCCCTACGAGCAGTACTTC	CASSSSGRPYEQYF
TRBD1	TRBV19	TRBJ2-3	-	TGTGCCAGTAGTTCCCGGGACAGCCTCACAGATACGCAGTATTTT	CASSSRDSLTDTQYF
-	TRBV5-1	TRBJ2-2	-	TGCGCCAGCAGCTCGTCCCCCCTAGACAGTAACACCGGGGAGCTGTTTTTT	CASSSSPLDSNTGELFF
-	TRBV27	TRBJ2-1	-	TGTGCCAGCAGTTTATCCTGGGCAAAGGTCGATGAGCAGTTCTTC	CASSLSWAKVDEQFF
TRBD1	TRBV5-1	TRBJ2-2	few	TGCGCCAGCAGCCAATCAGGGGGCACCGGGGAGCTGTTTTTT	CASSQSGGTGELFF
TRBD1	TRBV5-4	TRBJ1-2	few	TGTGCCAGCAGCGGCTTGACAGGGCTGGAAGGCTACACCTTC	CASSGLTGLEGYTF
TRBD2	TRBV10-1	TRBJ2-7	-	TGCGCCAGCAGTGAGGGACTAGCGTTCTACGAGCAGTACTTC	CASSEGLAFYEQYF
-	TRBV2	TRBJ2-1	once	TGTGCCTTTATACCAAGCTCCTACAATGAGCAGTTCTTC	CAFIPSSYNEQFF
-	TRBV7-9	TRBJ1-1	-	TGTGCCAGCAGCTTTGATGGGGGCATCTCCTTAGAAGCTTTCTTT	CASSFDGGISLEAFF
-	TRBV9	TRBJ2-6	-	TGTGCCAGCGAGGGGACCCCTCCACTCTCTGGGGCCAACGTCCTGACTTTC	CASEGTPPLSGANVLTF
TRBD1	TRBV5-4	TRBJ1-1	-	TGTGCCAGCCAGGGGGCGCGCACTGAAGCTTTCTTT	CASQGARTEAFF
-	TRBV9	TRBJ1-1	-	TGTGCCAGCAGCCCATCCAGGGGTCTGAACACTGAAGCTTTCTTT	CASSPSRGLNTEAFF
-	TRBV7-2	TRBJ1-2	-	TGTGCCAGCAGCCCCCGAGAGGTAGCTAACTATGGCTACACCTTC	CASSPREVANYGYTF
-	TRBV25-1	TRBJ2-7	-	TGTGCCAGCAGTGTTTCCCTCTTCGAGCAGTACTTC	CASSVSLFEQYF
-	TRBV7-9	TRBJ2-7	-	TGTGCCAGCAGCCGGGGACCGAGGTCCTACGAGCAGTACTTC	CASSRGPRSYEQYF
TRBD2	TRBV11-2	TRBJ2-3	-	TGTGCCAGCAGCTTTAGTAGCGGGAGGGCCCTCCCAGATACGCAGTATTTT	CASSFSSGRALPDTQYF
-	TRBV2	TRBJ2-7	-	TGTGCCAGCAGCCATAACATGCGGGAAGGAATTTACGAGCAGTACTTC	CASSHNMREGIYEQYF
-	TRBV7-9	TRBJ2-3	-	TGTGCCAGCAGCTTTCCCAAGAGATTTGGGGCTAGCACAGATACGCAGTATTTT	CASSFPKRFGASTDTQYF
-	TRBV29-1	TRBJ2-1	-	TGCAGCGTTGAGGAGTATGGGGATCCCTACAATGAGCAGTTCTTC	CSVEEYGDPYNEQFF
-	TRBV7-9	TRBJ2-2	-	TGTGCCAGCAGCTTAGTCCGGCGGGAGCTGTTTTTT	CASSLVRRELFF
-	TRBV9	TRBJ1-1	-	TGTGCCAGCAGCGTAGACGGACAGCCCCTGAACACTGAAGCTTTCTTT	CASSVDGQPLNTEAFF
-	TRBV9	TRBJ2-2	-	TGTGCCAGCAGCTCCCGAGGAGCGGATACAATCACCGGGGAGCTGTTTTTT	CASSSRGADTITGELFF
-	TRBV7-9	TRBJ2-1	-	TGTGCCAGCAGCCCACGTACGGTGGCCTCCTACAATGAGCAGTTCTTC	CASSPRTVASYNEQFF
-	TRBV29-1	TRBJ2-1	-	TGCAGCGTTGATCTAACGGGGCAGCGCCAATACAATGAGCAGTTCTTC	CSVDLTGQRQYNEQFF
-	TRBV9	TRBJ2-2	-	TGTGCCAGCAGCGCGTGGGGGGCGGGCACCGGGGAGCTGTTTTTT	CASSAWGAGTGELFF
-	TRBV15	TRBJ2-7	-	TGTGCCACCAGCAGAGTCCCGGGCACATCCTACGAGCAGTACTTC	CATSRVPGTSYEQYF
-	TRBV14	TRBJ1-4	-	TGTGCCAGCAGCCAGATAACAGAATCTAATGAAAAACTGTTTTTT	CASSQITESNEKLFF
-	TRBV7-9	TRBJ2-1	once	TGTGCCAGCAGCTCGGGCGCAAATGAGCAGTTCTTC	CASSSGANEQFF
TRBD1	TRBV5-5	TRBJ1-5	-	TGTGCCAGCAGCTCCGAAGACAGGGAGGATCAGCCCCAGCATTTT	CASSSEDREDQPQHF
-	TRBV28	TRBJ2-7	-	TGTGCCAGCAGTTTTCCGGGCAGGGGCTACTACGAGCAGTACTTC	CASSFPGRGYYEQYF